The clone carrying this T cell receptor (beta chain) was detected only a few times. The antigen is unknown. The data stem from a study of human T cells and chemical hapten exposure. TCRdb re-called the RACE reads through MiXCR, storing one row per CDR3 protein. The sample lists approximately 79,000 distinct CDR3 sequences; approximately 10% were seen once. The time point here: patch test 1, 2 weeks after DPC sensitization. Treatment of the sample: therapeutic diphenylcyclopropenone sensitization with weekly scalp DPC. Germline loops: CDR1 MNHNS, CDR2 SASEGT. The CDR3 is 19 residues long. The ends were cut back, 5 bases at V and 2 bases at J, with 22 bases in the middle. Study-wide points: Expanded TCRs showed more large CDR3 clusters than pre-sensitization or healthy control sets. The number of TCRs over 1 in 1000 frequency stayed unchanged after DPC.

The V call is TRBV6-1, the J call TRBJ2-6; tentatively, D is TRBD1 (6 bases). The clonotype originates from a woman between 45 and 60 years old with alopecia areata. Some clones in this sample may be carry-over from other donors' samples. The sample was whole blood, taken in connection with sensitization to the hapten diphenylcyclopropenone (DPC). CDR3 protein: CASSLYPRARGAGANVLTF. In DNA, the CDR3 is TGTGCCAGCAGTCTCTACCCGAGAGCCAGGGGCGCTGGGGCCAACGTCCTGACTTTC.